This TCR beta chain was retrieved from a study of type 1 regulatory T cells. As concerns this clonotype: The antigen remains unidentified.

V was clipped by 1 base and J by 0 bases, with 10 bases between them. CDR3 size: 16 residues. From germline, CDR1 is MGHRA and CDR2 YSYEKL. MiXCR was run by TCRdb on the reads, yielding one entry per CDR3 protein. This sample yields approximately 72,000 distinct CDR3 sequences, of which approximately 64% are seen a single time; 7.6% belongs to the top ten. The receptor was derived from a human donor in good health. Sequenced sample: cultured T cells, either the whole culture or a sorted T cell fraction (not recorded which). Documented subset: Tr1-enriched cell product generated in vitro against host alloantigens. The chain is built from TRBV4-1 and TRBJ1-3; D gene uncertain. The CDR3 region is CASSQVAANSGNTIYF. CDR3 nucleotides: TGCGCCAGCAGCCAAGTAGCCGCGAACTCTGGAAACACCATATATTTT.